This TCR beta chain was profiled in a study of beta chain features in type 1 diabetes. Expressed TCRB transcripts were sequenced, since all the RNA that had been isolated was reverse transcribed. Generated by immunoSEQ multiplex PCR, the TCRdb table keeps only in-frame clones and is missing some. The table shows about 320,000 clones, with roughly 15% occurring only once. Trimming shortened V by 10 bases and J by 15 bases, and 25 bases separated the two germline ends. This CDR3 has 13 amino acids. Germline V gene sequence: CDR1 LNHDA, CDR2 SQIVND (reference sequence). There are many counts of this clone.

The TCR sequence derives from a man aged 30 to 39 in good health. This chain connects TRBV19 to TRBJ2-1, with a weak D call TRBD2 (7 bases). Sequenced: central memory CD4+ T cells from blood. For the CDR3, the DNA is TGTGCCACCACCCGGACTGGACGGGGGGCGTGGTTCTTC. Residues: CATTRTGRGAWFF.